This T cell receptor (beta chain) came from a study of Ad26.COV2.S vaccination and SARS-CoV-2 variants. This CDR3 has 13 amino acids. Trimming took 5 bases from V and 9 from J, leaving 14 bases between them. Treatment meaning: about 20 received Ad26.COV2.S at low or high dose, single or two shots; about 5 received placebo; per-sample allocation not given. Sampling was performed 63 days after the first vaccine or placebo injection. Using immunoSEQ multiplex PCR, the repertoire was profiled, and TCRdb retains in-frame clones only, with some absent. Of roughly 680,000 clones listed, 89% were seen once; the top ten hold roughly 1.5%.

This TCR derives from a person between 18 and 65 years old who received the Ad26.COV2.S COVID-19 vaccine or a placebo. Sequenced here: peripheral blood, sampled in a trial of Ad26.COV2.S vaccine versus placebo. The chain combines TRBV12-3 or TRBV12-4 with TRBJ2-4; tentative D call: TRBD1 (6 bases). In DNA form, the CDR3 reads TGTGCCAGCAGTGGTGACAGGCTGAGCATTCAGTACTTC. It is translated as CASSGDRLSIQYF.